This T cell receptor (beta chain) was sequenced during a study of OX40 agonist ivuxolimab in advanced cancers. As for the study in general: Those enrolled were 82.7% male, with a mean age of about 66 years and ages from roughly 23 to 80. There were three patients with partial responses, one having hepatocellular carcinoma and two cutaneous melanoma.

Looked up from germline, CDR1 is KGHSH and CDR2 is LQKENI. V shed 8 bases, J shed 7 bases, and the junction held 7 bases outside the gene matches. The CDR3 consists of 13 residues. The repertoire was sequenced with immunoSEQ multiplex PCR; TCRdb's copy has only in-frame clones and lacks some. The sample holds 45,000 to 50,000 clones; around 86% are singletons and the top ten take 1.9%. V usage is TRBV18 and J usage is TRBJ1-5, with 8 bases aligning to TRBD1. The sample here was CD4+ or CD8+ T cells sorted from blood, taken in a trial of the OX40 agonist ivuxolimab. This TCR was sampled from an adult with an advanced solid tumor such as melanoma, head and neck, liver or kidney cancer. The CDR3 region has the DNA TGTGCCAGCAAACAGGGGGAAGGGCAGCCCCAGCATTTT. Its protein is CASKQGEGQPQHF. Using reference TRBV18 and TRBJ1-5 for the parts outside the CDR3, the full variable domain is NAGVMQNPRHLVRRRGQEARLRCSPMKGHSHVYWYRQLPEEGLKFMVYLQKENIIDESGMPKERFSAEFPKEGPSILRIQQVVRGDSAAYFCASKQGEGQPQHFGDGTRLSIL.